This TCR beta chain was recovered during a study of blood T cells in healthy people across ages. Total RNA extracted from each sample amounted to at least 5.5 micrograms. Study findings and constraints: Versus aged donors, long-lived donors had higher diversity and more naive CD4+ cells. Without sorted subsets, naive and antigen-experienced compartments could not be conclusively compared.

Combining a sample-barcoded 5' primer with a J-beta primer mix, a second PCR ran for roughly 7 to 11 cycles. TCRdb re-derived calls from the 5' RACE reads in MiXCR, one entry per CDR3 protein. The repertoire holds under 800,000 distinct CDR3 sequences, with 21% as singletons. From germline, CDR1 is SGHTA and CDR2 FQGNSA. The J segment lost 4 bases and the V segment lost 3 bases, leaving 11 bases of the junction unmatched. The CDR3 is made up of 16 amino acids. Concerning this clonotype: Antigen unknown.

This clonotype originated in a man between 65 and 79 years old in good health. Sequenced material: blood. The V call is TRBV7-2, the J call TRBJ2-5; 7 nucleotides line up with TRBD1. The CDR3 here is CASSFTGETKGETQYF. In DNA form, the CDR3 reads TGTGCCAGCAGCTTCACAGGGGAGACTAAGGGAGAGACCCAGTACTTC.